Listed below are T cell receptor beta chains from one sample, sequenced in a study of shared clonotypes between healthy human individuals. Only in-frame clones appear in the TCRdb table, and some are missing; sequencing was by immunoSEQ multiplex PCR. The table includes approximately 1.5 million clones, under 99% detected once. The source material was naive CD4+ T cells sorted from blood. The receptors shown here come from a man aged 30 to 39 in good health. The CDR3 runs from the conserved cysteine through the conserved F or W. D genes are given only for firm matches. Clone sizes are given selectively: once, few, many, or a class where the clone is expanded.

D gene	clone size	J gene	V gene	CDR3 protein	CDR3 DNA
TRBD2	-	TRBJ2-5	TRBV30	CAWSVLAGKTQYF	TGTGCCTGGAGTGTACTAGCGGGAAAGACCCAGTACTTC
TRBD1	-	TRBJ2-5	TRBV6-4	CASSAGTGLGETQYF	TGTGCCAGCAGTGCCGGGACAGGATTAGGGGAGACCCAGTACTTC
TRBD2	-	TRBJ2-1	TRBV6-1	CASSDRLLAGVVGEQFF	TGTGCCAGCAGTGACCGTCTTCTAGCGGGAGTCGTCGGTGAGCAGTTCTTC
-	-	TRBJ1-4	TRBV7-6	CASSRGASEKLFF	TGTGCCAGCAGCCGGGGGGCGAGTGAAAAACTGTTTTTT
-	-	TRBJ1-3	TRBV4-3	CASSRGGGSGNTIYF	TGCGCCAGCAGCCGAGGGGGTGGCTCTGGAAACACCATATATTTT
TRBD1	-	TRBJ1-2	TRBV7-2	CASSTRGQSGTGYHYGYTF	TGTGCCAGCAGCACCAGGGGCCAATCCGGGACAGGGTATCACTATGGCTACACCTTC
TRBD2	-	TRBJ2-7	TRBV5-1	CASSPGLAGAGEQYF	TGCGCCAGCAGCCCCGGACTAGCGGGAGCGGGGGAGCAGTACTTC
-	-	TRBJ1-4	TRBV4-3	CASSQLGLRNEKLFF	TGCGCCAGCAGCCAGTTGGGACTGCGTAATGAAAAACTGTTTTTT
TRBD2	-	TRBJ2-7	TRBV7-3	CASSLIGGSHEQYF	TGTGCCAGCAGCTTAATTGGCGGGAGCCACGAGCAGTACTTC
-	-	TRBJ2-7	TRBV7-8	CASSSDHISSYEQYF	TGTGCCAGCAGCTCCGACCATATCAGCTCCTACGAGCAGTACTTC
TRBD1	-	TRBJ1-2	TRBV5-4	CASSLAAGQGTNGYTF	TGTGCCAGCAGCTTGGCGGCGGGACAGGGGACAAATGGCTACACCTTC
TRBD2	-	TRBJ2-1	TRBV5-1	CASSLELAGGPKHEQFF	TGCGCCAGCAGCTTGGAGTTGGCGGGAGGGCCTAAGCATGAGCAGTTCTTC
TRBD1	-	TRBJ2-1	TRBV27	CASSSRSGTGAHGEQFF	TGTGCCAGCAGTTCCAGAAGCGGGACAGGGGCCCATGGTGAGCAGTTCTTC
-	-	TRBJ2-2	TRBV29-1	CSGSMSGNTGELFF	TGCAGCGGCTCTATGAGCGGGAACACCGGGGAGCTGTTTTTT
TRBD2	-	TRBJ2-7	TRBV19	CASRDIAGGPYEQYF	TGTGCCAGTAGGGATATAGCGGGAGGGCCCTACGAGCAGTACTTC
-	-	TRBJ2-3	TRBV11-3	CASSPELVGTQYF	TGTGCCAGCAGCCCCGAACTAGTCGGTACGCAGTATTTT
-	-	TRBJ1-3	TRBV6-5	CASSYSPGSGNTIYF	TGTGCCAGCAGTTACTCGCCAGGGTCAGGAAACACCATATATTTT
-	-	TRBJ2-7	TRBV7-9	CASSHRDGSRYEQYF	TGTGCCAGCAGCCATCGGGACGGGTCCCGCTACGAGCAGTACTTC
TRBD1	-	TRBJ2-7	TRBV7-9	CASSFARTGPYEQYF	TGTGCCAGCAGCTTCGCCCGGACAGGGCCCTACGAGCAGTACTTC
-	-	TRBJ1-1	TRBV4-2	CASSQGARKNTEAFF	TGTGCCAGCAGCCAAGGGGCCAGGAAGAACACTGAAGCTTTCTTT
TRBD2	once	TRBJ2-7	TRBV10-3	CAINPQREGREQYF	TGTGCCATCAACCCACAGCGGGAGGGCCGCGAGCAGTACTTC
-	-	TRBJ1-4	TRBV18	CASSLEQGYEKLFF	TGTGCCAGCTCACTCGAACAGGGTTATGAAAAACTGTTTTTT
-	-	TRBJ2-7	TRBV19	CASSQRRGAVEQYF	TGTGCCAGTAGCCAGCGTCGGGGGGCGGTCGAGCAGTACTTC
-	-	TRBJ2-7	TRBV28	CASREGHLVSHYEQYF	TGTGCCAGCAGGGAGGGACACCTCGTCTCCCACTACGAGCAGTACTTC
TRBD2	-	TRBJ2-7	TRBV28	CASSFGAGGIYEQYF	TGTGCCAGCAGTTTTGGGGCGGGAGGAATCTACGAGCAGTACTTC
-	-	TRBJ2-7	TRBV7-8	CASSLVRGRTYEQYF	TGTGCCAGCAGCTTAGTCAGGGGTCGCACCTACGAGCAGTACTTC
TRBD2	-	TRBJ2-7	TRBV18	CASSRGLAGGLPYEQYF	TGTGCCAGCTCACGAGGGCTCGCGGGAGGGCTTCCCTACGAGCAGTACTTC
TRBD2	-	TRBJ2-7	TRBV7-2	CASSLLSGVYEQYF	TGTGCCAGCAGCTTATTGAGCGGGGTTTACGAGCAGTACTTC
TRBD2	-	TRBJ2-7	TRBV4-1	CASSHRTSGRASPSYEQYF	TGCGCCAGCAGCCACCGGACTAGCGGGAGGGCCTCCCCTTCCTACGAGCAGTACTTC
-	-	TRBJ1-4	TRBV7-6	CASSPRTGNEKLFF	TGTGCCAGCAGCCCCAGGACGGGAAATGAAAAACTGTTTTTT
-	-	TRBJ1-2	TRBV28	CASSNDRSFNYGYTF	TGTGCCAGCAGTAACGACAGGTCCTTTAACTATGGCTACACCTTC
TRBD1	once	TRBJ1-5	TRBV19	CASTNKGTDNQPQHF	TGTGCCAGCACTAACAAAGGGACAGACAATCAGCCCCAGCATTTT
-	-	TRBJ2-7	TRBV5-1	CASSVQGHYEQYF	TGCGCCAGCAGCGTTCAGGGACACTACGAGCAGTACTTC